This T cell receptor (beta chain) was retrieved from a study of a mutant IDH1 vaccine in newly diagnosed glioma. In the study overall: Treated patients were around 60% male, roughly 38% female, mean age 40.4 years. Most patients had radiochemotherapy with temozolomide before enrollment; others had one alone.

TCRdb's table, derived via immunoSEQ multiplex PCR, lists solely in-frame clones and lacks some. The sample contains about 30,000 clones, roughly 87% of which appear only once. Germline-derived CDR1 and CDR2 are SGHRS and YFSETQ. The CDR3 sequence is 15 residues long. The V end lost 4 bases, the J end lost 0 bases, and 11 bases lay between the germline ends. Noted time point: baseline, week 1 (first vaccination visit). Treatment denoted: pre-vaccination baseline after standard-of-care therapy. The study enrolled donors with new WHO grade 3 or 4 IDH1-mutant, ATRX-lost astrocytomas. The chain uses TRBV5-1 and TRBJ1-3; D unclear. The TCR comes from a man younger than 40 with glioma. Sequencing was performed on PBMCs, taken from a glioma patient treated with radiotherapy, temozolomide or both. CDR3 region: CASSRPEFSGNTIYF. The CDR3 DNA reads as TGCGCCAGCAGCAGGCCAGAGTTCTCTGGAAACACCATATATTTT.